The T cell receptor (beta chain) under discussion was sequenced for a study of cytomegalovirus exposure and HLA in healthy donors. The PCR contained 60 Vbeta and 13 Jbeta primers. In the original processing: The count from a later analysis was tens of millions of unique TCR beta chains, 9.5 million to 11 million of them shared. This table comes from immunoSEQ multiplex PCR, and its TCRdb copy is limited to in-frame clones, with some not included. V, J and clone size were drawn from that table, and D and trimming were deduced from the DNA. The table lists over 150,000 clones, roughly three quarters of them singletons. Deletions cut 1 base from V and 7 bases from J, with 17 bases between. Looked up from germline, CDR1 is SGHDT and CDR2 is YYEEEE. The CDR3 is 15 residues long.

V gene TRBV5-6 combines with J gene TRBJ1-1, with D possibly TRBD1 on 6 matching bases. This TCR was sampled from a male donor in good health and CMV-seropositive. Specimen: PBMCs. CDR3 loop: CASSLSGQQVFEAFF. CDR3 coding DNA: TGTGCCAGCAGCTTGTCTGGACAGCAAGTTTTTGAAGCTTTCTTT.